These 26 T cell receptor beta chains came from one sample sequenced in a study of blood T cell repertoires in COVID-19. Using immunoSEQ multiplex PCR, the repertoire was profiled, and TCRdb retains in-frame clones only, with some absent. In the table there are some 390,000 clones, approximately 90% of which are singletons. Sequenced sample: PBMCs or T cells enriched from blood (not recorded which). These receptors were taken from a young man who had recovered from COVID-19.

The rearrangement links TRBV27 to TRBJ1-1; 7 bases map to TRBD1. With V trimmed by 6 bases and J by 2 bases, 3 bases remained unmatched. The CDR3 extends over 13 amino acids. Looked up from germline, CDR1 is MNHEY and CDR2 is SMNVEV (reference sequence). DNA of the CDR3: TGTGCCAGCAGCCGACAGGGTAACACTGAAGCTTTCTTT. It is translated as CASSRQGNTEAFF.

V gene TRBV19 combines with J gene TRBJ2-1; 8 bases line up with TRBD2. CDR1 and CDR2 from the germline V gene are LNHDA and SQIVND (reference sequence). Unmatched junction bases numbered 9, after V lost 2 bases and J lost 6 bases. This CDR3 spans 16 amino acids. This CDR3 is CASSIKGLESPNEQFF. Here the CDR3 DNA reads TGTGCCAGTAGTATAAAGGGACTAGAATCCCCCAATGAGCAGTTCTTC.

The rearrangement joins TRBV29-1 to TRBJ2-7; D is possibly TRBD1 (5 bases). Germline V gives CDR1 SQVTM, CDR2 ANQGSEA. The CDR3 extends over 12 amino acids. V lost 7 bases and J lost 2, with 12 bases in between. CDR3 in amino acids: CSGMTVAYEQYF. CDR3 sequence (DNA): TGCAGCGGAATGACAGTCGCCTACGAGCAGTACTTC.

This clone has a single count. V gene TRBV5-4 combines with J gene TRBJ1-4; D might be TRBD1 (6 bases). The CDR3 spans 14 residues. The ends were cut back, 4 bases at V and 8 bases at J, with 15 bases in the middle. The germline CDR1 and CDR2 sequences are SGHNT and YYREEE (reference sequence). CDR3 amino acids: CASSMVGAKEKLFF. CDR3 sequence (DNA): TGTGCCAGCAGCATGGTGGGGGCGAAGGAAAAACTGTTTTTT.

V usage is TRBV1 and J usage is TRBJ1-2; the listed D gene, TRBD1, was not tested against the DNA. TRBV1 is a documented pseudogene. The CDR3 consists of 16 residues. The DNA of the CDR3 is TGCACCAGCAGCCAAGATGGGCAGGGGATTCTCTATGGCTACACCTTC. This encodes CTSSQDGQGILYGYTF.

The gene calls are TRBV19 and TRBJ2-7; 12 positions agree with TRBD1. The CDR3 runs to 14 residues. Per germline, CDR1 LNHDA and CDR2 SQIVND (reference sequence). Unmatched junction bases numbered 2, after V lost 6 bases and J lost 2 bases. The CDR3 here is CASSGDRGPYEQYF. CDR3 coding DNA: TGTGCCAGTAGCGGGGACAGGGGGCCCTACGAGCAGTACTTC.

This chain links TRBV3-1 (or the pseudogene TRBV3-2) with TRBJ2-3; TRBD2 matches at 10 bases. The V gene end was trimmed by 4 bases and the J gene end by 0 bases; junction bases not matched to a gene: 7. The germline V gene encodes CDR1 LGHDT and CDR2 YNNKEL (reference sequence). This CDR3 has 17 amino acids. CDR3 DNA sequence: TGTGCCAGCAGCCTAGCGGGAGGCCCCACTAGCACAGATACGCAGTATTTT. This encodes CASSLAGGPTSTDTQYF.

The V call is TRBV19, the J call TRBJ2-1, with 7 bases aligning to TRBD1. Trimming at V came to 4 bases and at J to 0 bases, leaving 15 bases not matched to a gene. CDR3 size: 19 residues. Per the germline V gene, CDR1 is LNHDA and CDR2 is SQIVND (reference sequence). CDR3 protein: CASSSFYRDSLLSYNEQFF. Written as DNA, the CDR3 is TGTGCCAGTAGTAGCTTCTACCGGGACAGCCTCCTCTCCTACAATGAGCAGTTCTTC.

This clone was detected only a few times. The chain combines TRBV6-5 with TRBJ1-2, with D perhaps TRBD1 (6 bases). Germline V gene lookup returns CDR1 MNHEY and CDR2 SVGAGI. The CDR3 spans 14 residues. V was clipped by 5 bases and J by 0 bases, with 10 bases between them. Here the CDR3 DNA reads TGTGCCAGCAGTCGGACAGAAGCTAACTATGGCTACACCTTC. Its protein product is CASSRTEANYGYTF.

The CDR3: CASSLATANYGYTF. The CDR3 DNA reads TGTGCCAGTAGTCTTGCTACAGCTAACTATGGCTACACCTTC. The genes are TRBV19 and TRBJ1-2; D not resolved. CDR3 length: 14 residues. Germline V lookup: CDR1 LNHDA, CDR2 SQIVND (reference sequence). V lost 5 bases, J lost 0 bases, and 10 bases lay in between.

The V and J genes are TRBV9 and TRBJ1-1; 7 nucleotides match TRBD1. From germline, CDR1 is SGDLS and CDR2 YYNGEE. The ends lost 5 bases at V and 4 bases at J; junction bases unmatched: 5. The CDR3 extends over 13 amino acids. The CDR3 DNA is TGTGCCAGCAGTCATACAGGGGTCACTGAAGCTTTCTTT. Amino acids: CASSHTGVTEAFF.

The sample holds one count of this clone. The rearrangement uses TRBV5-4 and TRBJ1-2, with D unclear. Trimming removed 2 bases from V and 5 bases from J, with 13 bases in between. Germline loops: CDR1 SGHNT, CDR2 YYREEE (reference sequence). CDR3 size: 14 residues. The CDR3, as DNA: TGTGCCAGCAGCTTAATCACAGATCTTTATGGCTACACCTTC. Amino acid sequence: CASSLITDLYGYTF.

The chain employs TRBV14 and TRBJ2-7, with D possibly matching TRBD1 (5 bases). Trimming removed 1 base at V and 10 bases at J, with 11 bases between. The CDR3 consists of 12 residues. Germline lookup yields CDR1 SGHDN and CDR2 FVKESK. The CDR3 is CASSQVDSLQYF. CDR3 coding DNA: TGTGCCAGCAGCCAAGTTGACAGCCTACAGTACTTC.

The rearrangement links TRBV9 to TRBJ1-1; D gene ambiguous. V was trimmed by 0 bases and J by 2 bases, leaving 5 bases between them. The CDR3 is 13 residues long. The germline gives CDR1 SGDLS, CDR2 YYNGEE. CDR3 coding DNA: TGTGCCAGCAGCGTAGTCAGTAACACTGAAGCTTTCTTT. Encoded protein: CASSVVSNTEAFF.

This clone has only one observation. J is TRBJ2-1 and V is TRBV9; TRBD1 matches at 8 bases. CDR1 is SGDLS and CDR2 is YYNGEE in the germline V gene. V lost 1 base and J lost 5; bases outside the gene matches: 8. The CDR3 is 16 residues long. In DNA, the CDR3 is TGTGCCAGCAGCGTATCCTTTTGGACAGGGAACAATGAGCAGTTCTTC. Amino acid sequence: CASSVSFWTGNNEQFF. Full variable domain (remainder filled in from reference TRBV9 and TRBJ2-1): DSGVTQTPKHLITATGQRVTLRCSPRSGDLSVYWYQQSLDQGLQFLIQYYNGEERAKGNILERFSAQQFPDLHSELNLSSLELGDSALYFCASSVSFWTGNNEQFFGPGTRLTVL.

V and J are TRBV13 and TRBJ1-2; weak D call: TRBD1 (6 bases). The CDR3 has 13 amino acids. Germline V gene lookup returns CDR1 PRHDT and CDR2 FYEKMQ (reference sequence). V was cut by 6 bases and J by 8 bases, with 16 bases left in between. CDR3 loop: CASSPGAPRGYTF. CDR3 DNA: TGTGCCAGCAGTCCAGGGGCCCCCCGCGGCTACACCTTC.

This sequence joins TRBV28 and TRBJ1-1; maybe TRBD1 (6 bases). Between the trimmed V and J ends, which lost 6 bases and 1 base, there was a span of 15 bases. This CDR3 is 15 amino acids long. Germline lookup yields CDR1 MDHEN and CDR2 SYDVKM. The CDR3 nucleotides read TGTGCCAGCAGCCAAATGGCGACAGGGAACACTGAAGCTTTCTTT. It is translated as CASSQMATGNTEAFF.

The chain couples TRBV29-1 to TRBJ2-7; 10 bases match TRBD2. The CDR3 contains 14 residues. The V gene's germline CDR1 is SQVTM and CDR2 ANQGSEA. V shed 4 bases, J shed 1 base, and the junction held 4 bases outside the gene matches. The CDR3 bases are TGCAGCGTTGGACTAGCGGGTAGGTCCTACGAGCAGTACTTC. It encodes CSVGLAGRSYEQYF.

The chain recombines TRBV27 with TRBJ2-5; 11 nucleotides agree with TRBD1. The CDR3 totals 14 residues. V shed 2 bases, J shed 9 bases, and the junction held 5 bases outside the gene matches. The germline V gene encodes CDR1 MNHEY and CDR2 SMNVEV (reference sequence). This CDR3 is CASSLTGTGGAQYF. The CDR3 coding sequence is TGTGCCAGCAGTTTAACCGGGACAGGGGGGGCCCAGTACTTC.

CDR3 sequence (DNA): TGTGCCAGCAGTCGACAGGGCCCGGTAGCTGAAGCTTTCTTT. Its translation: CASSRQGPVAEAFF. The V and J genes are TRBV5-4 and TRBJ1-1; the match to TRBD1 covers 7 bases. From germline, CDR1 is SGHNT and CDR2 YYREEE (reference sequence). Trimming at V came to 5 bases and at J to 6 bases, leaving 10 bases not matched to a gene. This CDR3 is 14 amino acids long.

The chain links TRBV3-1 (or the pseudogene TRBV3-2) to TRBJ1-5; D is uncertain. Between the trimmed V and J ends, which lost 1 base and 3 bases, there was a span of 10 bases. Germline CDR1 is LGHDT and CDR2 is YNNKEL (reference sequence). The CDR3 runs 15 residues. CDR3 nucleotides: TGTGCCAGCAGCCAAGCTCCCGGGAACAATCAGCCCCAGCATTTT. Its protein is CASSQAPGNNQPQHF.

The CDR3 region is CASGLAGGSRELFF. The CDR3 bases are TGCGCCAGTGGACTAGCGGGAGGTTCGCGGGAGCTGTTTTTT. The rearrangement links TRBV10-2 to TRBJ2-2, with TRBD2 matching over 14 bases. The CDR3 totals 14 residues. The V and J ends lost 9 bases and 9 bases, in that order; junction bases with no gene match: 6. CDR1 WSHSY and CDR2 SAAADI come from the germline V gene.

The chain is built from TRBV27 and TRBJ2-5; TRBD1 might be the D (6 bases). Germline assignment: CDR1 MNHEY and CDR2 SMNVEV (reference sequence). The CDR3 is 19 residues long. Trimming took 2 bases from V and 5 from J, leaving 27 bases between them. The CDR3 DNA is TGTGCCAGCAGTTTAGGGGATCCGGGACAACTTAACCCGGGGGAGACCCAGTACTTC. Its protein product is CASSLGDPGQLNPGETQYF.

The chain recombines TRBV19 with TRBJ2-7; 12 bases are shared with TRBD2. Looked up from germline, CDR1 is LNHDA and CDR2 is SQIVND (reference sequence). The J segment lost 7 bases and the V segment lost 2 bases, leaving 6 bases of the junction unmatched. The length of the CDR3 is 15 residues. The DNA for the CDR3 is TGTGCCAGTAGTATAACTAGCGGGAGGTATGAGGAGCAGTACTTC. As protein: CASSITSGRYEEQYF.

This clone has only one observation. This CDR3 reads CASSVGAGVMNTEAFF. In DNA form, the CDR3 reads TGTGCCAGCAGTGTAGGGGCAGGGGTCATGAACACTGAAGCTTTCTTT. This rearrangement joins TRBV7-3 to TRBJ1-1, with a tentative D call TRBD1 (6 bases). The CDR3 runs 16 residues. Between the trimmed V and J ends, which lost 6 bases and 0 bases, there was a span of 17 bases. Looked up from germline, CDR1 is SGHTA and CDR2 is FQGTGA.

The V call is TRBV10-3, the J call TRBJ2-2; possible D gene TRBD1, 6 bases. The CDR3 is made up of 14 amino acids. Germline V gene sequence: CDR1 ENHRY, CDR2 SYGVKD. The CDR3, as DNA: TGTGCTTCCAGGGGCGGGCCGAACACCGGGGAGCTGTTTTTT. Translation gives CASRGGPNTGELFF.